Listed below are T cell receptor beta chains from one sample, sequenced in a study of CD8 T cells in Susac syndrome. TCRdb redid the calling of the immunoSEQ multiplex PCR reads with MiXCR, one entry per CDR3 protein. The data contain hundreds of thousands of distinct CDR3 sequences, about 95% of them seen just once; the ten biggest clones take up approximately 0.1%. Sequencing was done on a sample of CD4+ T cells from PBMCs. These receptors all stem from a human donor with Susac syndrome. CDR3s include the opening cysteine and the closing phenylalanine or tryptophan. The D gene is left open where the match is weak. Clone size appears in some rows only: once, few, many, or a class for an expanded clone.

clone_size: once; j_call: TRBJ2-1; d_call: TRBD1; v_call: TRBV27; cdr3_nt: TGTGCCAGCAGTTACAGGGGGCAGAATGAGCAGTTCTTC; cdr3_aa: CASSYRGQNEQFF
clone_size: NA; j_call: TRBJ1-4; d_call: NA; v_call: TRBV20-1; cdr3_nt: TGCAGTGCTAGTGGGGGAGGGGTCGCCGAAAAACTGTTTTTT; cdr3_aa: CSASGGGVAEKLFF
clone_size: NA; j_call: TRBJ2-5; d_call: NA; v_call: TRBV15; cdr3_nt: TGTGCCACCAGCTCAGACAGGATTGGGCAAGAGACCCAGTACTTC; cdr3_aa: CATSSDRIGQETQYF
clone_size: NA; j_call: TRBJ1-1; d_call: NA; v_call: TRBV29-1; cdr3_nt: TGCAGCGTTGGGGGCCCCCCACAGGGAAACCCTGAAGCTTTCTTT; cdr3_aa: CSVGGPPQGNPEAFF
clone_size: NA; j_call: TRBJ1-2; d_call: NA; v_call: TRBV14; cdr3_nt: TGTGCCAGCAGCCAAGGAAGACGCTATGGGGGCTACACCTTC; cdr3_aa: CASSQGRRYGGYTF
clone_size: NA; j_call: TRBJ1-1; d_call: NA; v_call: TRBV29-1; cdr3_nt: TGCAGCGTTGAAGGGTGGTACAGGGATAGCACTGAAGCTTTCTTT; cdr3_aa: CSVEGWYRDSTEAFF
clone_size: NA; j_call: TRBJ2-3; d_call: TRBD1; v_call: TRBV5-4; cdr3_nt: TGTGCCAGCAGCCCGACAGGGGGCTCAGATACGCAGTATTTT; cdr3_aa: CASSPTGGSDTQYF
clone_size: NA; j_call: TRBJ2-2; d_call: NA; v_call: TRBV24-1; cdr3_nt: TGTGCCACCAGTGGGCTAGCCTCCGGGGAGCTGTTTTTT; cdr3_aa: CATSGLASGELFF
clone_size: NA; j_call: TRBJ2-1; d_call: TRBD2; v_call: TRBV5-1; cdr3_nt: TGCGCCAGCAGCTTGTCTCTAGCGGGAGCCCATGAGCAGTTCTTC; cdr3_aa: CASSLSLAGAHEQFF
clone_size: NA; j_call: TRBJ2-5; d_call: NA; v_call: TRBV15; cdr3_nt: TGTGCCACCAGCAGAGAGGGCAGGCAAGAGACCCAGTACTTC; cdr3_aa: CATSREGRQETQYF
clone_size: NA; j_call: TRBJ1-2; d_call: NA; v_call: TRBV18; cdr3_nt: TGTGCCAGCTCACCATTAATAGGCCAAACCAACTATGGCTACACCTTC; cdr3_aa: CASSPLIGQTNYGYTF
clone_size: NA; j_call: TRBJ2-7; d_call: NA; v_call: TRBV6-5; cdr3_nt: TGTGCCAGCACCCGCAACGGACGGAGGACCTACGAGCAGTACTTC; cdr3_aa: CASTRNGRRTYEQYF
clone_size: once; j_call: TRBJ1-2; d_call: TRBD1; v_call: TRBV28; cdr3_nt: TGTGCCAGCAGTTCTGTCGACAGGGGGGGCGGTGGCTACACCTTC; cdr3_aa: CASSSVDRGGGGYTF
clone_size: NA; j_call: TRBJ2-5; d_call: TRBD1; v_call: TRBV2; cdr3_nt: TGTGCCAGCAGTTGGGGACAGCAAGAGACCCAGTACTTC; cdr3_aa: CASSWGQQETQYF
clone_size: NA; j_call: TRBJ2-1; d_call: TRBD2; v_call: TRBV7-8; cdr3_nt: TGTGCCAGCAGCTGGACCCGAGCGGGAGTTGGGAATGAGCAGTTCTTC; cdr3_aa: CASSWTRAGVGNEQFF
clone_size: NA; j_call: TRBJ2-5; d_call: TRBD1; v_call: TRBV3-1; cdr3_nt: TGTGCCAGCAGCCGCAACAGGGGGCTGGGGGAGACCCAGTACTTC; cdr3_aa: CASSRNRGLGETQYF
clone_size: NA; j_call: TRBJ2-7; d_call: NA; v_call: TRBV20-1; cdr3_nt: TGCAGTGCTGGGGGAGGGGGCACCTACGAGCAGTACTTC; cdr3_aa: CSAGGGGTYEQYF
clone_size: NA; j_call: TRBJ1-5; d_call: TRBD1; v_call: TRBV28; cdr3_nt: TGTGCCAGCAGCCGATTCCCGACAGGGAAAGGCAATCAGCCCCAGCATTTT; cdr3_aa: CASSRFPTGKGNQPQHF
clone_size: NA; j_call: TRBJ2-7; d_call: NA; v_call: TRBV11-2; cdr3_nt: TGTGCCAGCAGCTTAGTAGCGAGGGGATACGAGCAGTACTTC; cdr3_aa: CASSLVARGYEQYF
clone_size: NA; j_call: TRBJ2-7; d_call: NA; v_call: TRBV7-8; cdr3_nt: TGTGCCAGCAGCTGCAGAGAGAGCTCCTACGAGCAGTACTTC; cdr3_aa: CASSCRESSYEQYF
clone_size: NA; j_call: TRBJ2-1; d_call: NA; v_call: TRBV29-1; cdr3_nt: TGCAGCGTTGGGGAAGGGGGGGCTGTCAATGAGCAGTTCTTC; cdr3_aa: CSVGEGGAVNEQFF
clone_size: NA; j_call: TRBJ2-2; d_call: NA; v_call: TRBV12-3/TRBV12-4; cdr3_nt: TGTGCCAGTGGATTTACGAACACCGGGGAGCTGTTTTTT; cdr3_aa: CASGFTNTGELFF
clone_size: NA; j_call: TRBJ2-1; d_call: NA; v_call: TRBV7-8; cdr3_nt: TGTGCCAGCAGCTTAAATGGAATTGGCTCCTACAATGAGCAGTTCTTC; cdr3_aa: CASSLNGIGSYNEQFF
clone_size: NA; j_call: TRBJ2-1; d_call: NA; v_call: TRBV9; cdr3_nt: TGTGCCAGCAGCGTCTCCGGGAGAAACAATGAGCAGTTCTTC; cdr3_aa: CASSVSGRNNEQFF
clone_size: once; j_call: TRBJ2-7; d_call: TRBD1; v_call: TRBV15; cdr3_nt: TGTGCCACCAGCACGGGACAGGGGAGCCACGAGCAGTACTTC; cdr3_aa: CATSTGQGSHEQYF
clone_size: NA; j_call: TRBJ1-4; d_call: NA; v_call: TRBV5-1; cdr3_nt: TGCGCCAGCAGCGCCGGGACAACTAATGAAAAACTGTTTTTT; cdr3_aa: CASSAGTTNEKLFF
clone_size: once; j_call: TRBJ2-5; d_call: NA; v_call: TRBV4-1; cdr3_nt: TGCGCCAGCAGCCAAGAAGGGGAACTCCTAGGGACCCAGTACTTC; cdr3_aa: CASSQEGELLGTQYF
clone_size: NA; j_call: TRBJ2-3; d_call: TRBD2; v_call: TRBV6-2/TRBV6-3; cdr3_nt: TGTGCCAGCAGTGCCAATAGCGGGAGGGCAGATACGCAGTATTTT; cdr3_aa: CASSANSGRADTQYF
clone_size: NA; j_call: TRBJ1-2; d_call: NA; v_call: TRBV18; cdr3_nt: TGTGCCAGCTCACCACTACAGGAGTATGGCTACACCTTC; cdr3_aa: CASSPLQEYGYTF
clone_size: NA; j_call: TRBJ1-3; d_call: NA; v_call: TRBV15; cdr3_nt: TGTGCCACCAGCTCGTTCCTCGGGGGGGCTGGAAACACCATATATTTT; cdr3_aa: CATSSFLGGAGNTIYF
clone_size: NA; j_call: TRBJ2-2; d_call: TRBD1; v_call: TRBV5-1; cdr3_nt: TGCGCCAGCAGCTGGCGGACAGGGCGTTATTCCGGGGAGCTGTTTTTT; cdr3_aa: CASSWRTGRYSGELFF
clone_size: NA; j_call: TRBJ1-2; d_call: NA; v_call: TRBV12-3/TRBV12-4; cdr3_nt: TGTGCCAGCAGTTCACAGGGAGTTAACTATGGCTACACCTTC; cdr3_aa: CASSSQGVNYGYTF
clone_size: NA; j_call: TRBJ1-1; d_call: NA; v_call: TRBV4-1; cdr3_nt: TGCGCCAGCAGCCAAGATGGCCTTGGAGCTTTCTTT; cdr3_aa: CASSQDGLGAFF
clone_size: NA; j_call: TRBJ2-3; d_call: TRBD1; v_call: TRBV3-1; cdr3_nt: TGTGCCAGCAGCCTAGGGACAGGGGGAACAGATACGCAGTATTTT; cdr3_aa: CASSLGTGGTDTQYF
clone_size: NA; j_call: TRBJ1-2; d_call: NA; v_call: TRBV3-1; cdr3_nt: TGTGCCAGCAGCCAAGAGGGGGCACGGGGCTACACCTTC; cdr3_aa: CASSQEGARGYTF
clone_size: once; j_call: TRBJ2-7; d_call: NA; v_call: TRBV12-3/TRBV12-4; cdr3_nt: TGTGCCAGCAGTTTAATGGACAGCTTCTACGAGCAGTACTTC; cdr3_aa: CASSLMDSFYEQYF
clone_size: NA; j_call: TRBJ2-1; d_call: TRBD2; v_call: TRBV7-3; cdr3_nt: TGTGCCAGCAGCCAAGGGACTAGCGTCGAGCAGTTCTTC; cdr3_aa: CASSQGTSVEQFF
clone_size: NA; j_call: TRBJ2-2; d_call: NA; v_call: TRBV20-1; cdr3_nt: TGCAGTGCTAGAGATCTTTTGAGGGAGTCCGGGTCCGGGGAGCTGTTTTTT; cdr3_aa: CSARDLLRESGSGELFF
clone_size: NA; j_call: TRBJ1-1; d_call: NA; v_call: TRBV28; cdr3_nt: TGTGCCAGCAGCACTCAGATAATCCCTGAAGCTTTCTTT; cdr3_aa: CASSTQIIPEAFF
clone_size: NA; j_call: TRBJ1-2; d_call: NA; v_call: TRBV2; cdr3_nt: TGTGCCAGCAGTGCCCGGGAAGGAAGGGGCTACACCTTC; cdr3_aa: CASSAREGRGYTF
clone_size: NA; j_call: TRBJ1-5; d_call: NA; v_call: TRBV9; cdr3_nt: TGTGCCAGCAGCCGCGACGCCTATAGCAATCAGCCCCAGCATTTT; cdr3_aa: CASSRDAYSNQPQHF
clone_size: NA; j_call: TRBJ2-7; d_call: NA; v_call: TRBV27; cdr3_nt: TGTGCCAGCACGGGCTCGTGGGGCGACGAGCAGTACTTC; cdr3_aa: CASTGSWGDEQYF
clone_size: NA; j_call: TRBJ2-1; d_call: NA; v_call: TRBV20-1; cdr3_nt: TGCAGTGCTCCTCACGTGGTAGCTGGTGAGCAGTTCTTC; cdr3_aa: CSAPHVVAGEQFF
clone_size: NA; j_call: TRBJ1-2; d_call: NA; v_call: TRBV12-3/TRBV12-4; cdr3_nt: TGTGCCAGCACCAGGGGCCTTGATTATGGCTACACCTTC; cdr3_aa: CASTRGLDYGYTF
clone_size: once; j_call: TRBJ2-1; d_call: TRBD2; v_call: TRBV20-1; cdr3_nt: TGCAGTGCTAGAGGGGTAGCGGGCTCCTACAATGAGCAGTTCTTC; cdr3_aa: CSARGVAGSYNEQFF
clone_size: once; j_call: TRBJ1-1; d_call: NA; v_call: TRBV7-9; cdr3_nt: TGTGCCAGCAGTCTTTTACCCCGGACATCACGGGGGGACACTGAAGCTTTCTTT; cdr3_aa: CASSLLPRTSRGDTEAFF
clone_size: NA; j_call: TRBJ2-7; d_call: NA; v_call: TRBV7-3; cdr3_nt: TGTGCCAGCAGCTCGGCCGGGACCCCCAGGGGAGAGCAGTACTTC; cdr3_aa: CASSSAGTPRGEQYF
clone_size: NA; j_call: TRBJ2-7; d_call: NA; v_call: TRBV18; cdr3_nt: TGTGCCAGCTCACCACCGGGGCCCCACGAGCAGTACTTC; cdr3_aa: CASSPPGPHEQYF
clone_size: once; j_call: TRBJ2-5; d_call: NA; v_call: TRBV14; cdr3_nt: TGTGCCAGCAGCCAAGAACACAGCGGCGGTGGGGAGACCCAGTACTTC; cdr3_aa: CASSQEHSGGGETQYF
clone_size: NA; j_call: TRBJ2-3; d_call: NA; v_call: TRBV7-6; cdr3_nt: TGTGCCAGCAGCTCCCCGTGGGCAGATACGCAGTATTTT; cdr3_aa: CASSSPWADTQYF
clone_size: NA; j_call: TRBJ1-2; d_call: NA; v_call: TRBV28; cdr3_nt: TGTGCCAGCAGTTCATTCCCGTACAGGGACGGCTACACCTTC; cdr3_aa: CASSSFPYRDGYTF
clone_size: once; j_call: TRBJ1-3; d_call: NA; v_call: TRBV24-1; cdr3_nt: TGTGCCACCAGTGAGGGGGGATCTGGAAACACCATATATTTT; cdr3_aa: CATSEGGSGNTIYF
clone_size: NA; j_call: TRBJ1-5; d_call: NA; v_call: TRBV4-1; cdr3_nt: TGCGCCAGCAGCCAAGAAGTGCGTCAGCCCCAGCATTTT; cdr3_aa: CASSQEVRQPQHF
clone_size: once; j_call: TRBJ2-1; d_call: NA; v_call: TRBV20-1; cdr3_nt: TGCAGTGCTAGCGCCTACAATGAGCAGTTCTTC; cdr3_aa: CSASAYNEQFF
clone_size: NA; j_call: TRBJ2-3; d_call: TRBD2; v_call: TRBV29-1; cdr3_nt: TGCAGCGTTCCGGGACTAGCGAGAGATACGCAGTATTTT; cdr3_aa: CSVPGLARDTQYF
clone_size: NA; j_call: TRBJ1-1; d_call: NA; v_call: TRBV7-2; cdr3_nt: TGTGCCAGCAGCTTATTAGCTCGGGGGGGCACTGAAGCTTTCTTT; cdr3_aa: CASSLLARGGTEAFF
clone_size: NA; j_call: TRBJ1-2; d_call: TRBD1; v_call: TRBV3-1; cdr3_nt: TGTGCCAGCAGCGACCGGGACAGGTTTGATGGCTACACCTTC; cdr3_aa: CASSDRDRFDGYTF
clone_size: once; j_call: TRBJ1-1; d_call: TRBD1; v_call: TRBV20-1; cdr3_nt: TGCAGTGCTACCTACAGGGGGCTGGTTAGGACTGAAGCTTTCTTT; cdr3_aa: CSATYRGLVRTEAFF